This T cell receptor (beta chain) is drawn from a study of blood T cell repertoires in COVID-19. This clone came up a few times. Only in-frame clones appear in the TCRdb table, and some are missing; sequencing was by immunoSEQ multiplex PCR. This table has about 130,000 clones, 75% to 90% appearing once. This clonotype was obtained from a man aged 30 to 39 who had recovered from COVID-19. The specimen sequenced was PBMCs or T cells enriched from blood (not recorded which).

CDR3 sequence reads: CASRQGNTQYF. The CDR3, as DNA: TGTGCCAGTCGCCAGGGGAATACGCAGTATTTT. J is TRBJ2-3 and V is TRBV19; perhaps TRBD1 as D (6 bases). From germline, CDR1 is LNHDA and CDR2 SQIVND (reference sequence). CDR3 length equals 11 residues. The V end lost 8 bases, the J end lost 7 bases, and 10 bases lay between the germline ends.